This record covers a single T cell receptor beta chain. Its antigen is as yet unknown. This specimen comes from a study of identical twins. General study results and limits: Twin-shared out-of-frame alpha sequences showed excess low generation probability. Zero-insertion findings could be partly confounded by invariant cells (MAIT and iNKT cells). Fewer insertions were carried by abundant cord blood beta clonotypes, but none was seen in memory repertoires. A cross-sectional statistical analysis, not follow-up of the same donors, supported the conclusions.

CDR1 and CDR2 (germline): SQVTM, ANQGSEA. Trimming cost V 6 bases and J 1 base, with 14 bases left between them. The length of the CDR3 is 14 residues. TCRdb re-analysed the 5' RACE reads in MiXCR, keeping a single row per CDR3 protein. Here the sample spans 700,000 or so distinct CDR3 sequences, 8.5% to 9% being singletons. The data were also submitted as part of a second study, on yellow fever vaccine responses in identical twins.

The genes are TRBV29-1 and TRBJ2-3; no reliable D call. The clonotype comes from a woman aged 18-29 years in good health. Sequenced input: PBMCs. CDR3 coding DNA: TGCAGCGTGGTGACCACTGTTCGCACAGATACGCAGTATTTT. Protein sequence: CSVVTTVRTDTQYF.